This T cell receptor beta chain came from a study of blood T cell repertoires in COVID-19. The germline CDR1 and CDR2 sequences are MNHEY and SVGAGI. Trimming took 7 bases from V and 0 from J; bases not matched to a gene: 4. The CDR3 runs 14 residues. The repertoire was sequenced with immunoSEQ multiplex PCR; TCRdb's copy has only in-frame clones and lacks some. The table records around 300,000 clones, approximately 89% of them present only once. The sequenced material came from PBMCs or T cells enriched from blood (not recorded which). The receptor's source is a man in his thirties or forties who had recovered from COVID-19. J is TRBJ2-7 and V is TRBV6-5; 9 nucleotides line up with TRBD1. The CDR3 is CASNGGQGSYEQYF. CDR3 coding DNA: TGTGCCAGCAATGGGGGACAGGGCTCCTACGAGCAGTACTTC.